These 4 T cell receptor beta chains share one sample of origin, sequenced in a study of blood T cell repertoires in COVID-19. Data came from immunoSEQ multiplex PCR; TCRdb stores just in-frame clones and leaves some out. The sample has fewer than 200,000 clones, roughly nine tenths seen once; the top ten hold around 1.9%. Input material: peripheral blood. The receptors here all came from a man aged 18-30 years who had recovered from COVID-19.

The CDR3 sequence is CASSWGQLSSGANVLTF. In nucleotides, the CDR3 is TGTGCCAGTAGTTGGGGACAGCTAAGCTCTGGGGCCAACGTCCTGACTTTC. The chain carries TRBV19 and TRBJ2-6; 7 bases map to TRBD1. Germline lookup yields CDR1 LNHDA and CDR2 SQIVND (reference sequence). The J segment lost 0 bases and the V segment lost 5 bases, leaving 7 bases of the junction unmatched. This CDR3 region has 17 residues.

This clone was seen only once. V is TRBV13 and J is TRBJ1-5, with 10 nucleotides matching TRBD1. Trimming took 5 bases from V and 7 from J; bases not matched to a gene: 14. This CDR3 is 17 amino acids long. Per the germline V gene, CDR1 is PRHDT and CDR2 is FYEKMQ (reference sequence). The CDR3 loop is CASSQGGDRGLGQPQHF. The CDR3 bases are TGTGCCAGCAGCCAGGGGGGCGACAGGGGGCTTGGGCAGCCCCAGCATTTT. The full variable domain, rest sourced from reference TRBV13 and TRBJ1-5, is AAGVIQSPRHLIKEKRETATLKCYPIPRHDTVYWYQQGPGQDPQFLISFYEKMQSDKGSIPDRFSAQQFSDYHSELNMSSLELGDSALYFCASSQGGDRGLGQPQHFGDGTRLSIL.

This chain joins TRBV19 and TRBJ1-1; TRBD1 aligns across 7 bases. Germline values: CDR1 LNHDA, CDR2 SQIVND (reference sequence). V was clipped by 7 bases and J by 8 bases; unmatched bases: 13. The CDR3 runs to 14 residues. The CDR3 nucleotides are TGTGCCAGTACCAGACCCGGACAGGTTAGGGAAGCTTTCTTT. It is translated as CASTRPGQVREAFF.

V is TRBV12-3 or TRBV12-4 and J is TRBJ2-2; D gene ambiguous. This CDR3 is built from 13 residues. Trimming stripped 8 bases from V and 1 base from J, with 8 bases between. Here the CDR3 DNA reads TGTGCCAGCCGTGGCCTGAACACCGGGGAGCTGTTTTTT. Protein product: CASRGLNTGELFF.